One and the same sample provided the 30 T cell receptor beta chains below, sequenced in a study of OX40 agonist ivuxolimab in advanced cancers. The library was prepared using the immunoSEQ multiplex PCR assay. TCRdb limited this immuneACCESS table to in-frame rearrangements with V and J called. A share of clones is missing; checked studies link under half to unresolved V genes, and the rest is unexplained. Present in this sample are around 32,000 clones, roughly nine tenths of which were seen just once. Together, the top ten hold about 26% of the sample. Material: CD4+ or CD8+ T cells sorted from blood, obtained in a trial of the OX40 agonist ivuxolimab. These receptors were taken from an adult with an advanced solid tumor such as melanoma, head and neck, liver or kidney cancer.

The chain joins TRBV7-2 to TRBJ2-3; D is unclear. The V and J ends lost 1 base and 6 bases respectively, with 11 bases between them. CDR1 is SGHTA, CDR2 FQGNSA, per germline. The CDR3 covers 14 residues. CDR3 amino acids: CASSLGPSLDTQYF. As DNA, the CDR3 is TGTGCCAGCAGCTTAGGTCCCTCATTGGATACGCAGTATTTT.

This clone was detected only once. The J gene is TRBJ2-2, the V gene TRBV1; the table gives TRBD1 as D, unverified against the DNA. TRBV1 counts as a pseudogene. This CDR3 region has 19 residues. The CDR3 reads CTSSQAGTGGLPQAGELFF. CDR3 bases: TGCACCAGCAGCCAAGCCGGGACAGGGGGTTTGCCCCAGGCCGGGGAGCTGTTTTTT.

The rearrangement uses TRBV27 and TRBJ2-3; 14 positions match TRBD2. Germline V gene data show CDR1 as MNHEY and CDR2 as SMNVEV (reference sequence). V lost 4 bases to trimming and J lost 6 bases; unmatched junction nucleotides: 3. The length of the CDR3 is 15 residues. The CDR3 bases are TGTGCCAGCAGTTGGGGACTAGCGGGAGCGGATACGCAGTATTTT. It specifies CASSWGLAGADTQYF.

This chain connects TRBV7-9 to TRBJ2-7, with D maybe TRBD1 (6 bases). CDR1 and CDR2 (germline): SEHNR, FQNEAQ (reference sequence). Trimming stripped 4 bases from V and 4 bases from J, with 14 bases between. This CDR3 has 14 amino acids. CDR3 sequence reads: CASSSARDRYEQYF. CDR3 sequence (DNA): TGTGCCAGCAGCTCAGCCCGCGACAGGTACGAGCAGTACTTC. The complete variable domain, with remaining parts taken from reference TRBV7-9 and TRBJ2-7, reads DTGVSQNPRHKITKRGQNVTFRCDPISEHNRLYWYRQTLGQGPEFLTYFQNEAQLEKSRLLSDRFSAERPKGSFSTLEIQRTEQGDSAMYLCASSSARDRYEQYFGPGTRLTVT.

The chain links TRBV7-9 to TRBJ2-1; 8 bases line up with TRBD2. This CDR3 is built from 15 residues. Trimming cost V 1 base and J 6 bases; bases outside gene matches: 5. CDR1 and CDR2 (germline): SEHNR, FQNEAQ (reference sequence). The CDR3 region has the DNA TGTGCCAGCAGCTTAGGGACTAGCTCTCGCAATGAGCAGTTCTTC. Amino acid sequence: CASSLGTSSRNEQFF.

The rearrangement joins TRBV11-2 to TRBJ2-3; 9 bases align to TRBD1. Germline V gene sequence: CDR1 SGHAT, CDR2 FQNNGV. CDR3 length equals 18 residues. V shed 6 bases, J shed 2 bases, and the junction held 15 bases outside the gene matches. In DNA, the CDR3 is TGTGCCAGCAGTATAGGGACAGGGCCCATATTTTCCACAGATACGCAGTATTTT. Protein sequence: CASSIGTGPIFSTDTQYF.

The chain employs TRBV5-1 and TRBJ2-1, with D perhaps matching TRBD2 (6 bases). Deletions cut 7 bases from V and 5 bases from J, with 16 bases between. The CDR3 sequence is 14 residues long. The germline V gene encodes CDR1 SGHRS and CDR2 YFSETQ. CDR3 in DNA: TGCGCCAGCCGACCAATCGGGGGAGACAATGAGCAGTTCTTC. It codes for CASRPIGGDNEQFF.

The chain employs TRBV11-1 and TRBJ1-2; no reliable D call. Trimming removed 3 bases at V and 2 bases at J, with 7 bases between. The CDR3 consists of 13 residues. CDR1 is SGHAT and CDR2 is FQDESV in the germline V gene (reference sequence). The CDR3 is CASSFRTNYGYTF. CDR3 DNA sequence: TGTGCCAGCAGCTTCCGGACCAACTATGGCTACACCTTC.

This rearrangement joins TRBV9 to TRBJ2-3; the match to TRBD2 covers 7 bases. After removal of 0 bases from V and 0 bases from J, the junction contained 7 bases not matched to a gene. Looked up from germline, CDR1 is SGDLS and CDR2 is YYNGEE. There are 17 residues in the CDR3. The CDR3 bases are TGTGCCAGCAGCGTAGCTTCGGGAGGACCAAGCACAGATACGCAGTATTTT. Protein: CASSVASGGPSTDTQYF.

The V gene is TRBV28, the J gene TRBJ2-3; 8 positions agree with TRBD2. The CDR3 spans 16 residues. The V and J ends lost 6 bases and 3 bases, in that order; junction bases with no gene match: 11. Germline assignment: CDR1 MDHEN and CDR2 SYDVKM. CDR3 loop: CASSPGLAGSTDTQYF. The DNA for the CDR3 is TGTGCCAGCAGCCCCGGGCTAGCGGGTTCAACAGATACGCAGTATTTT.

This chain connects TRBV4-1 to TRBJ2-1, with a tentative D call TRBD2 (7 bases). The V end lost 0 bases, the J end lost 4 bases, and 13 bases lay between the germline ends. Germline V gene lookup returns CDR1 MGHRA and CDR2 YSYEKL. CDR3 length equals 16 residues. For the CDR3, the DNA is TGCGCCAGCAGCCAAGAAGTTGCGGGGGCGTACAATGAGCAGTTCTTC. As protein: CASSQEVAGAYNEQFF.

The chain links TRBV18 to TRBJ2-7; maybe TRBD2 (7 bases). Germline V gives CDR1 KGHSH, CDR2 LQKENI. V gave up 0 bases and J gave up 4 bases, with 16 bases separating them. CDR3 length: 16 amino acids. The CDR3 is CASSPPSARGGYEQYF. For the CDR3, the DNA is TGTGCCAGCTCACCACCGTCGGCTAGGGGGGGGTACGAGCAGTACTTC.

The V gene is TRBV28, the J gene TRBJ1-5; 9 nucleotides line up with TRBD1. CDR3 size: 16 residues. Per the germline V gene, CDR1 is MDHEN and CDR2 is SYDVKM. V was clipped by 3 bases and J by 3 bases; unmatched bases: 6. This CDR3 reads CASSLAYRGPNQPQHF. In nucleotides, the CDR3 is TGTGCCAGCAGTTTGGCTTACAGGGGGCCCAATCAGCCCCAGCATTTT.

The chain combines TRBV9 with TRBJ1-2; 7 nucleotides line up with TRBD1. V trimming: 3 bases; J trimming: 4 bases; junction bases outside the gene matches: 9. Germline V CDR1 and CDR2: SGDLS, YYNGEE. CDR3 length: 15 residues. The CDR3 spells CASSALRDSPYGYTF. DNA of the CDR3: TGTGCCAGCAGCGCGCTCCGGGACAGCCCCTATGGCTACACCTTC.

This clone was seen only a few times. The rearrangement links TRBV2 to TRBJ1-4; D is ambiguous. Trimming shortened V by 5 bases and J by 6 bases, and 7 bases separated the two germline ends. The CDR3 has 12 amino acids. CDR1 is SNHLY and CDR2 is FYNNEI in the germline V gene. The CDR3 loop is CASSPLYEKLFF. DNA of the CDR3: TGTGCCAGCAGTCCGCTTTATGAAAAACTGTTTTTT.

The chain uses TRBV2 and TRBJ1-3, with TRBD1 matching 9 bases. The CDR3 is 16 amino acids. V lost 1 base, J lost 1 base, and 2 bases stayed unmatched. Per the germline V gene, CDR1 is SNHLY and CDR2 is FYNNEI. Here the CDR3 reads CASSEGGQGSGNTIYF. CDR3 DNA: TGTGCCAGCAGTGAAGGGGGACAGGGTTCTGGAAACACCATATATTTT.

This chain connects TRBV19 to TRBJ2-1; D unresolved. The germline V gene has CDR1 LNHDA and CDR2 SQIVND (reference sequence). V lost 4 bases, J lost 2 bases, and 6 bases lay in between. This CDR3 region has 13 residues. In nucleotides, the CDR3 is TGTGCCAGTAGTACGGACCCCTACAATGAGCAGTTCTTC. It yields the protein CASSTDPYNEQFF.

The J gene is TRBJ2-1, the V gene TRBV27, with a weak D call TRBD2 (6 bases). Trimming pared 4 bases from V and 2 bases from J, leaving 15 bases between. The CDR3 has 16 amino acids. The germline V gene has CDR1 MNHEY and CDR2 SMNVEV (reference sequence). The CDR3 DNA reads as TGTGCCAGCAGTTGGGGCCCCGGGGGACCCTACAATGAGCAGTTCTTC. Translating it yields CASSWGPGGPYNEQFF.

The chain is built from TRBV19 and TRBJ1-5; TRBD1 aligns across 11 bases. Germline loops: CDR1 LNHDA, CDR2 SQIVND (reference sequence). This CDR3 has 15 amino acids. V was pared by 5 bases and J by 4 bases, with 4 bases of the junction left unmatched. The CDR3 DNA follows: TGTGCCAGTAGTCCCGGACAGGGGGCGAATCAGCCCCAGCATTTT. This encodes CASSPGQGANQPQHF.

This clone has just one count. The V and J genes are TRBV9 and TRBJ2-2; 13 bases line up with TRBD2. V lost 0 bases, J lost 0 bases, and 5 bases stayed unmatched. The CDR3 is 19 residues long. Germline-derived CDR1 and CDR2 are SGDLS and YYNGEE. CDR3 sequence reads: CASSVATSGRGTNTGELFF. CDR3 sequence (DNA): TGTGCCAGCAGCGTAGCTACTAGCGGGAGGGGTACGAACACCGGGGAGCTGTTTTTT.

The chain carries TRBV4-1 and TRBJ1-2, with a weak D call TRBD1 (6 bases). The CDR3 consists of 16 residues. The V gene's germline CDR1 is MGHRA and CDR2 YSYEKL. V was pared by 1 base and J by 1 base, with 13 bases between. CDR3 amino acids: CASSQGRTGINYGYTF. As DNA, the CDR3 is TGCGCCAGCAGCCAAGGGCGTACAGGGATTAACTATGGCTACACCTTC.

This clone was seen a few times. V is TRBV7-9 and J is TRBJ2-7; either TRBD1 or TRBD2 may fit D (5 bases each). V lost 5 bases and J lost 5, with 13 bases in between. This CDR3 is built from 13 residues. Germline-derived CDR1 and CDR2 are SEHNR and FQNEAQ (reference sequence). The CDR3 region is CASSSRGRHEQYF. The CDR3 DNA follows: TGTGCCAGCAGCAGCCGGGGCCGTCACGAGCAGTACTTC. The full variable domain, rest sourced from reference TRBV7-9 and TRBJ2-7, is DTGVSQNPRHKITKRGQNVTFRCDPISEHNRLYWYRQTLGQGPEFLTYFQNEAQLEKSRLLSDRFSAERPKGSFSTLEIQRTEQGDSAMYLCASSSRGRHEQYFGPGTRLTVT.

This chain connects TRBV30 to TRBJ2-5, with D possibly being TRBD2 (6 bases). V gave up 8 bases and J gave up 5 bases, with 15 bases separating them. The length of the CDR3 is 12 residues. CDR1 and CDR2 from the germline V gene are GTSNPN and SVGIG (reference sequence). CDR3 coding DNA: TGTGCCCTGGAGGGCTCTGATGAGACCCAGTACTTC. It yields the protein CALEGSDETQYF.

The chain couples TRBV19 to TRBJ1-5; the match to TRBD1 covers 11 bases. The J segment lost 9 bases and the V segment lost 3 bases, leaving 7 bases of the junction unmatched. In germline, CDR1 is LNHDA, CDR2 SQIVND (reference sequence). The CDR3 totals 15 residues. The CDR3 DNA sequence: TGTGCCAGTAGTATCTCGGACAGGGGGCTTTCGCCCCAGCATTTT. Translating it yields CASSISDRGLSPQHF.

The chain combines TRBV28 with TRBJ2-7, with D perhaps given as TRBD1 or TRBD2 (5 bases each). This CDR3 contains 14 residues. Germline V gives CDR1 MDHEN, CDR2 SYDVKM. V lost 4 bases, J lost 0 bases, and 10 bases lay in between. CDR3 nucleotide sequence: TGTGCCAGCAGTTCCGGGACCAGCTCCTACGAGCAGTACTTC. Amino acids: CASSSGTSSYEQYF.

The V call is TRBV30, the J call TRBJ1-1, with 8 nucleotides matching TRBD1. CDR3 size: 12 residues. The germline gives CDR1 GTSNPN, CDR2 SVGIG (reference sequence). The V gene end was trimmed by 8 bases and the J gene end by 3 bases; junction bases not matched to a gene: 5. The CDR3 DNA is TGTGCCCGACAGGGGTTGGACACTGAAGCTTTCTTT. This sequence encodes CARQGLDTEAFF.

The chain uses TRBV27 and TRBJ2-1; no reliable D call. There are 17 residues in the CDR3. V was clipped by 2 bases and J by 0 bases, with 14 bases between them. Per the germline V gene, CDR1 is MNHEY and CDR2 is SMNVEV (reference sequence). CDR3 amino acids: CASSLTFSLLSYNEQFF. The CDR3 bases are TGTGCCAGCAGTTTAACATTTAGCCTGCTCTCCTACAATGAGCAGTTCTTC.

The CDR3 nucleotides are TGCGCCAGCAGCGAGGCCCCTGATGAGCAGTTCTTC. This sequence encodes CASSEAPDEQFF. This chain connects TRBV5-1 to TRBJ2-1; D gene unclear. Deletions cut 4 bases from V and 8 bases from J, with 10 bases between. The CDR3 is 12 residues long. Germline CDR1 is SGHRS and CDR2 is YFSETQ.

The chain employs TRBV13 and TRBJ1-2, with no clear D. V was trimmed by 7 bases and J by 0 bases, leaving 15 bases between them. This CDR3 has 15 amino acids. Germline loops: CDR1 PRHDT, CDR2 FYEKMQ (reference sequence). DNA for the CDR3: TGTGCCAGCACCATTTTACACGAGTCTAACTATGGCTACACCTTC. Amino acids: CASTILHESNYGYTF.

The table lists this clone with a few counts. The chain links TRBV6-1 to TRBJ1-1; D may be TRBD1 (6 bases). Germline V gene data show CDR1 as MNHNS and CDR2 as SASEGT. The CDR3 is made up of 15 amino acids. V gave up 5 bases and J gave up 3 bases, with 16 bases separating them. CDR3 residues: CASSWGGAWDTEAFF. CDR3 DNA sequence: TGTGCCAGCAGTTGGGGGGGGGCATGGGACACTGAAGCTTTCTTT.